The 27 T cell receptor beta chains below all came from one sample that was sequenced in a study of shared clonotypes between healthy human individuals. TCRdb's table, derived via immunoSEQ multiplex PCR, lists solely in-frame clones and lacks some. The table has 700,000 to 950,000 clones, 96% seen once. CD8 cells classed as naive were CD45RO-negative and positively selected for CCR7, excluding terminally differentiated effector memory CD45RA+ cells. The specimen was naive CD8+ T cells sorted from blood. Receptor source: a young man in good health.

V is TRBV10-2 and J is TRBJ2-7, with a possible D match to TRBD2 (5 bases). Germline values: CDR1 WSHSY, CDR2 SAAADI. Trimming took 0 bases from V and 6 from J, leaving 12 bases between them. The CDR3 has 14 amino acids. CDR3 amino acids: CASSESPPLAEQYF. CDR3 nucleotide sequence: TGCGCCAGCAGTGAGTCACCACCCCTAGCCGAGCAGTACTTC.

The genes are TRBV4-1 and TRBJ2-3; tentative D call: TRBD1 (6 bases). The germline V and J ends were trimmed by 1 base and 2 bases, with 10 bases remaining between them. There are 15 residues in the CDR3. Germline V lookup: CDR1 MGHRA, CDR2 YSYEKL. The DNA of the CDR3 is TGCGCCAGCAGCCAAGTTCAGGGGTCCACAGATACGCAGTATTTT. Encoded protein: CASSQVQGSTDTQYF.

The rearrangement uses TRBV19 and TRBJ2-7; 9 nucleotides align to TRBD2. The CDR3 is made up of 16 amino acids. The trim removed 4 bases at V and 3 bases at J, leaving 10 bases unmatched. CDR1 and CDR2 (germline): LNHDA, SQIVND (reference sequence). The CDR3 DNA is TGTGCCAGTAGTAGCCGTGAGGGGACTAGCTTCTACGAGCAGTACTTC. Its protein product is CASSSREGTSFYEQYF.

The V and J genes are TRBV6-6 and TRBJ2-1; 12 nucleotides align to TRBD2. V trimming: 2 bases; J trimming: 8 bases; junction bases outside the gene matches: 7. The CDR3 spans 16 residues. Per germline, CDR1 MNHNY and CDR2 SVGAGI (reference sequence). The CDR3 nucleotides read TGTGCCAGCAGTTACCCTAGCGGGAGGGGGATACATGAGCAGTTCTTC. The encoded protein is CASSYPSGRGIHEQFF.

This chain links TRBV27 with TRBJ2-7; TRBD1 agrees at 8 bases. Looked up from germline, CDR1 is MNHEY and CDR2 is SMNVEV (reference sequence). The trim removed 6 bases at V and 1 base at J, leaving 5 bases unmatched. CDR3 length: 14 amino acids. The CDR3 region is CASRPGQGSYEQYF. DNA for the CDR3: TGTGCCAGCAGGCCCGGACAGGGTTCCTACGAGCAGTACTTC.

This sequence joins TRBV7-9 and TRBJ2-7; the match to TRBD1 covers 8 bases. Germline CDR1 reads SEHNR; CDR2 reads FQNEAQ (reference sequence). The CDR3 loop spans 14 amino acids. The J segment lost 2 bases and the V segment lost 4 bases, leaving 4 bases of the junction unmatched. In DNA, the CDR3 is TGTGCCAGCAGCTCAACACAGGGGGCCTACGAGCAGTACTTC. Translated: CASSSTQGAYEQYF.

The chain is built from TRBV28 and TRBJ2-7; 10 bases fit TRBD1. Germline V gene sequence: CDR1 MDHEN, CDR2 SYDVKM. Germline trimming cut 6 bases from V and 7 bases from J; bases unmatched to any gene: 12. This CDR3 is built from 15 residues. CDR3 sequence (DNA): TGTGCCAGCAGGGATAGACAGGGGGCGCGTAATGAGCAGTACTTC. Protein product: CASRDRQGARNEQYF.

The V gene is TRBV14, the J gene TRBJ2-7; tentatively, D is TRBD1 (6 bases). V shed 6 bases and J shed 5 bases, with 14 bases lying between them. Germline V lookup: CDR1 SGHDN, CDR2 FVKESK. The CDR3 contains 13 residues. CDR3 in amino acids: CASRVSGDDEQYF. DNA for the CDR3: TGTGCCAGCAGGGTGTCAGGGGACGACGAGCAGTACTTC. The complete variable domain, with remaining parts taken from reference TRBV14 and TRBJ2-7, reads EAGVTQFPSHSVIEKGQTVTLRCDPISGHDNLYWYRRVMGKEIKFLLHFVKESKQDESGMPNNRFLAERTGGTYSTLKVQPAELEDSGVYFCASRVSGDDEQYFGPGTRLTVT.

The rearrangement joins TRBV11-2 to TRBJ2-3, with D tentatively TRBD1 (5 bases). The CDR3 sequence is 15 residues long. The germline CDR1 and CDR2 sequences are SGHAT and FQNNGV. V lost 1 base and J 8 bases, leaving 16 bases between the germline ends. The chain's CDR3 is CASSLVTGRSPTQYF. CDR3 nucleotide sequence: TGTGCCAGCAGCTTAGTTACAGGACGAAGTCCTACGCAGTATTTT.

This clone was observed a single time. The genes are TRBV7-9 and TRBJ2-7, with a possible D match to TRBD2 (5 bases). The CDR3 totals 13 residues. Germline V lookup: CDR1 SEHNR, CDR2 FQNEAQ (reference sequence). Trimming took off 3 bases at V and 3 bases at J, with 9 bases between the two ends. The CDR3 loop is CASSFEGYYEQYF. The CDR3, as DNA: TGTGCCAGCAGCTTTGAGGGATACTACGAGCAGTACTTC.

V is TRBV7-9 and J is TRBJ2-2; D is perhaps TRBD1 or TRBD2 (5 bases each). The germline V gene encodes CDR1 SEHNR and CDR2 FQNEAQ (reference sequence). The CDR3 extends over 15 amino acids. V shed 5 bases and J shed 4 bases, with 14 bases lying between them. This CDR3 reads CASSPRGSGTGELFF. CDR3 nucleotide sequence: TGTGCCAGCAGCCCTCGGGGCAGCGGCACCGGGGAGCTGTTTTTT.

The rearrangement joins TRBV9 to TRBJ2-3, with 10 bases that match TRBD2. The trim removed 3 bases at V and 3 bases at J, leaving 7 bases unmatched. Germline values: CDR1 SGDLS, CDR2 YYNGEE. The CDR3 is 16 amino acids. DNA for the CDR3: TGTGCCAGCAGCGCAGCGGGAGGGGTTCGGACAGATACGCAGTATTTT. This gives the protein CASSAAGGVRTDTQYF.

The chain has TRBV19 and TRBJ1-4; the D gene is possibly TRBD1 (5 bases). V lost 3 bases to trimming and J lost 5 bases, with 13 bases between them. The CDR3 covers 15 residues. Germline V CDR1 and CDR2: LNHDA, SQIVND (reference sequence). The CDR3 loop reads CASSIPRNRNEKLFF. CDR3 DNA: TGTGCCAGTAGTATTCCCCGGAACAGGAATGAAAAACTGTTTTTT.

The V call is TRBV10-1, the J call TRBJ2-3; TRBD2 aligns across 7 bases. From germline, CDR1 is WNHNN and CDR2 SYGVQD (reference sequence). Unmatched junction bases numbered 3, after V lost 0 bases and J lost 3 bases. This CDR3 contains 15 residues. The CDR3 DNA reads TGCGCCAGCAGTGAGTCCCTAGCGGAGACAGATACGCAGTATTTT. Protein product: CASSESLAETDTQYF.

The rearrangement uses TRBV4-2 and TRBJ2-2; no clear D. CDR3 length: 12 residues. The germline V gene encodes CDR1 LGHNA and CDR2 YNFKEQ. The V and J ends lost 4 bases and 6 bases respectively, with 6 bases between them. DNA for the CDR3: TGTGCCAGCAGCCCCTTAGCCGGGGAGCTGTTTTTT. This gives the protein CASSPLAGELFF.

The V and J genes are TRBV4-2 and TRBJ1-4, with a tentative D call TRBD1 (5 bases). This CDR3 has 16 residues. Germline assignment: CDR1 LGHNA and CDR2 YNFKEQ. Trimming stripped 0 bases from V and 2 bases from J, with 10 bases between. The CDR3 protein is CASSQDYSGTNEKLFF. The CDR3 nucleotides read TGTGCCAGCAGCCAAGATTACTCAGGGACTAATGAAAAACTGTTTTTT.

The CDR3 region has the DNA TGTGCCAGCAGCTTTAGTGCAGGGGATAACTATGGCTACACCTTC. Translated: CASSFSAGDNYGYTF. This sequence joins TRBV7-9 and TRBJ1-2, with D maybe TRBD1 (6 bases). CDR1 and CDR2 from the germline V gene are SEHNR and FQNEAQ (reference sequence). This CDR3 is built from 15 residues. Trimming stripped 3 bases from V and 1 base from J, with 12 bases between.

A single count supports this clone. The rearrangement links TRBV18 to TRBJ2-1; 8 bases match TRBD2. The junction had 3 bases not matched to a gene; V was cut back by 5 bases and J by 0 bases. The length of the CDR3 is 15 residues. CDR1 is KGHSH, CDR2 LQKENI, per germline. The CDR3 is CASSNTSGSYNEQFF. For the CDR3, the DNA is TGTGCCAGCTCAAATACTAGCGGCTCCTACAATGAGCAGTTCTTC.

This rearrangement joins TRBV9 to TRBJ2-3; 9 bases align to TRBD1. Per the germline V gene, CDR1 is SGDLS and CDR2 is YYNGEE. Losses at the gene ends were 0 bases for V and 1 base for J; bases not matched to a gene: 6. The CDR3 runs to 17 residues. CDR3 residues: CASSVDAWTGGTDTQYF. As DNA, the CDR3 is TGTGCCAGCAGCGTAGACGCCTGGACAGGGGGCACAGATACGCAGTATTTT.

The gene calls are TRBV27 and TRBJ2-5; D is unresolved. The CDR3 extends over 16 amino acids. Trimming stripped 1 base from V and 4 bases from J, with 16 bases between. Germline CDR1 and CDR2: MNHEY and SMNVEV (reference sequence). DNA of the CDR3: TGTGCCAGCAGTTTATACCCCAGGTCAATCGGAGAGACCCAGTACTTC. Translating it yields CASSLYPRSIGETQYF.

The V and J genes are TRBV9 and TRBJ2-6, with D uncertain. This CDR3 is 19 amino acids long. The germline V gene has CDR1 SGDLS and CDR2 YYNGEE. Trimming stripped 2 bases from V and 0 bases from J, with 18 bases between. For the CDR3, the DNA is TGTGCCAGCAGCGTTCCCCAATCCGGCTTGATCTCTGGGGCCAACGTCCTGACTTTC. Translating gives CASSVPQSGLISGANVLTF.

V and J are TRBV9 and TRBJ2-1, with 7 bases fitting TRBD2. V was clipped by 4 bases and J by 4 bases; unmatched bases: 8. Germline loops: CDR1 SGDLS, CDR2 YYNGEE. The length of the CDR3 is 15 residues. The DNA of the CDR3 is TGTGCCAGCAGCCCTTCGACTAGCCCTTACAATGAGCAGTTCTTC. It translates to CASSPSTSPYNEQFF.

V usage is TRBV7-6 and J usage is TRBJ1-2; 8 bases align to TRBD1. Germline V gene sequence: CDR1 SGHVS, CDR2 FNYEAQ. CDR3 size: 15 residues. V lost 1 base, J lost 8 bases, and 9 bases stayed unmatched. This CDR3 is CASSLETGGLGGYTF. The CDR3 nucleotides read TGTGCCAGCAGCTTAGAAACAGGGGGTCTAGGAGGCTACACCTTC.

The chain employs TRBV2 and TRBJ2-5, with 7 bases lining up with TRBD2. V dropped 4 bases and J dropped 2; count of bases not matched to a gene: 7. The length of the CDR3 is 15 residues. Germline V gene data show CDR1 as SNHLY and CDR2 as FYNNEI. The CDR3 coding sequence is TGTGCCAGCAGTGCAGTACTAGCGCGACAAGAGACCCAGTACTTC. This translates into CASSAVLARQETQYF.

The chain carries TRBV7-9 and TRBJ2-2, with D possibly TRBD1 on 7 matching bases. Trimming pared 6 bases from V and 7 bases from J, leaving 15 bases between. Looked up from germline, CDR1 is SEHNR and CDR2 is FQNEAQ (reference sequence). The CDR3 extends over 14 amino acids. For the CDR3, the DNA is TGTGCCAGCAGGCGGGACAGCTTAGTCGGGGAGCTGTTTTTT. Its protein product is CASRRDSLVGELFF. The full variable domain, completed using reference TRBV7-9 and TRBJ2-2, is DTGVSQNPRHKITKRGQNVTFRCDPISEHNRLYWYRQTLGQGPEFLTYFQNEAQLEKSRLLSDRFSAERPKGSFSTLEIQRTEQGDSAMYLCASRRDSLVGELFFGEGSRLTVL.

This chain joins TRBV28 and TRBJ2-5; TRBD2 is a possible D gene (5 bases). This CDR3 comprises 14 residues. The germline V and J ends were trimmed by 5 bases and 5 bases, with 15 bases remaining between them. Germline CDR1 and CDR2: MDHEN and SYDVKM. CDR3 loop: CASSRGLNWETQYF. DNA for the CDR3: TGTGCCAGCAGTCGGGGATTGAACTGGGAGACCCAGTACTTC. Full variable domain (remainder filled in from reference TRBV28 and TRBJ2-5): DVKVTQSSRYLVKRTGEKVFLECVQDMDHENMFWYRQDPGLGLRLIYFSYDVKMKEKGDIPEGYSVSREKKERFSLILESASTNQTSMYLCASSRGLNWETQYFGPGTRLLVL.

V is TRBV14 and J is TRBJ2-7, with TRBD2 matching 7 bases. This CDR3 has 13 amino acids. Germline V CDR1 and CDR2: SGHDN, FVKESK. The junction had 4 bases not matched to a gene; V was cut back by 5 bases and J by 3 bases. CDR3 region: CASSLAGGYEQYF. CDR3 in DNA: TGTGCCAGCAGCTTAGCGGGTGGCTACGAGCAGTACTTC.